This T cell receptor beta chain was retrieved from a study of CD8 T cells in Susac syndrome. Reverse transcription used roughly 0.45 to 1 ug RNA and random hexamers. Multiplex immunoSEQ PCR targeted 54 Vbeta and 13 Jbeta TCR beta segments. TCRdb analysed the immunoSEQ multiplex PCR reads with MiXCR anew, one entry per CDR3 protein. Found here are some 100,000 distinct CDR3 sequences, under 95% of them singletons; the top ten hold 0.12%. Study-level results: Only a relatively small number of individuals were included in the TCR sequencing and HLA analysis.

Negative isolation yielded CD4+ and CD8+ T cells, and FACS enriched TEMRA cells. As regards this clonotype: Its antigen remains unidentified.

The sequence was obtained from a human donor in good health. The sample taken for sequencing was CD8+ T cells from PBMCs.

CDR3 nucleotide sequence: TGCGCCAGCAGTTCCGGGACAGGGGACTTCAATCAGCCCCAGCATTTT. Its protein is CASSSGTGDFNQPQHF. The rearrangement joins TRBV5-1 to TRBJ1-5, with TRBD1 matching over 10 bases. The CDR3 spans 16 residues. V was clipped by 5 bases and J by 3 bases; unmatched bases: 8. Germline values: CDR1 SGHRS, CDR2 YFSETQ.